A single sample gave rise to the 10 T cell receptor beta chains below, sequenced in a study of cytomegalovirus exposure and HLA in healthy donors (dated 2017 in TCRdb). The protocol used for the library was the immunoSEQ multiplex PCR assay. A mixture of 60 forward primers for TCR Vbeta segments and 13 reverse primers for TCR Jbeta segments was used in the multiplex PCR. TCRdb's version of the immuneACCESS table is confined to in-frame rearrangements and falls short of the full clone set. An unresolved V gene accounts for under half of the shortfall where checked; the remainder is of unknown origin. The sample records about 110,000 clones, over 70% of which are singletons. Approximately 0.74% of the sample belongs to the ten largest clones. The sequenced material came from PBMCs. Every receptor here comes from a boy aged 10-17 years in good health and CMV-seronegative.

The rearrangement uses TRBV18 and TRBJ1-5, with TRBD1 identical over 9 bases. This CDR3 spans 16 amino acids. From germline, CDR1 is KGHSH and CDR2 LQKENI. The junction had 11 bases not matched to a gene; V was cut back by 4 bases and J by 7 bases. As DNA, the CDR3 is TGTGCCAGCTCACTTCTGACAGGGGGAGGAAAGCAGCCCCAGCATTTT. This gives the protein CASSLLTGGGKQPQHF.

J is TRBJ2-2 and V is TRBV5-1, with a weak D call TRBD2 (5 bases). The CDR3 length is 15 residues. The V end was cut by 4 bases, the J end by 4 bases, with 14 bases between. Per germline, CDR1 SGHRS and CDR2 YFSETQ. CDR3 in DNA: TGCGCCAGCAGCCCTGGACTTTTAACCACCGGGGAGCTGTTTTTT. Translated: CASSPGLLTTGELFF.

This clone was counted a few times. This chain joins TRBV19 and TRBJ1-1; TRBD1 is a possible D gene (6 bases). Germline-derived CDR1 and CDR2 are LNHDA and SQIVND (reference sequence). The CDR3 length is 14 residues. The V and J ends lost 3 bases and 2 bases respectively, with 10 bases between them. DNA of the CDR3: TGTGCCAGTAGTATTGGACAGATCAACACTGAAGCTTTCTTT. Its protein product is CASSIGQINTEAFF.

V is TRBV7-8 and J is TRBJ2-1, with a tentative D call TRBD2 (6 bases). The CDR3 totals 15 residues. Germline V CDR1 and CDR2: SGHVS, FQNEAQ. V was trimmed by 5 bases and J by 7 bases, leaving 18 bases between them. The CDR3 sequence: CASSLTSRGVNEQFF. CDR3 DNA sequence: TGTGCCAGCAGCCTAACTAGCCGGGGAGTGAATGAGCAGTTCTTC.

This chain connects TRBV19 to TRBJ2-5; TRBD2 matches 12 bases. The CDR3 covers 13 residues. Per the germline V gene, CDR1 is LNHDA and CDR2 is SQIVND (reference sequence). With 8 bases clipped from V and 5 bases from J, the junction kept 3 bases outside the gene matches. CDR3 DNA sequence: TGTGCCAGTCGACTAGCGGGGGTTGAGACCCAGTACTTC. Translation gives CASRLAGVETQYF.

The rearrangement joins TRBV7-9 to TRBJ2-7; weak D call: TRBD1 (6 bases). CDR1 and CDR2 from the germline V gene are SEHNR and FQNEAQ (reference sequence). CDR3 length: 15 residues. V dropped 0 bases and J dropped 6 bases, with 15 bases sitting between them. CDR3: CASSLAKGDTGEQYF. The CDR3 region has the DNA TGTGCCAGCAGCTTAGCGAAAGGGGACACGGGCGAGCAGTACTTC.

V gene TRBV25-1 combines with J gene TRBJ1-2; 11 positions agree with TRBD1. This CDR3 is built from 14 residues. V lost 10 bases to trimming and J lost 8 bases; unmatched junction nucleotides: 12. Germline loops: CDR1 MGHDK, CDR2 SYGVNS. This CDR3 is CATKSGTGGTGYTF. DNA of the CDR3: TGTGCCACCAAGTCCGGGACAGGGGGGACAGGCTACACCTTC.

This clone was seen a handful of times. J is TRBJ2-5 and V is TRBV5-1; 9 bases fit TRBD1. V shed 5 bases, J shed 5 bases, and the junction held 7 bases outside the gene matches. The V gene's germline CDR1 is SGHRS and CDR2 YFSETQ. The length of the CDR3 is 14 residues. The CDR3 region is CASRLWTGEETQYF. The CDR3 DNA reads TGCGCCAGCAGGCTCTGGACAGGGGAGGAGACCCAGTACTTC.

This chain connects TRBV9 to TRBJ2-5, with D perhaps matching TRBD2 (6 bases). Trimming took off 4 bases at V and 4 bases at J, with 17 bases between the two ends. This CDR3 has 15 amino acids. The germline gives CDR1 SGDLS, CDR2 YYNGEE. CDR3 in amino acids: CASSPGVAVRETQYF. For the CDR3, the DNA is TGTGCCAGCAGCCCTGGGGTAGCGGTGAGAGAGACCCAGTACTTC.

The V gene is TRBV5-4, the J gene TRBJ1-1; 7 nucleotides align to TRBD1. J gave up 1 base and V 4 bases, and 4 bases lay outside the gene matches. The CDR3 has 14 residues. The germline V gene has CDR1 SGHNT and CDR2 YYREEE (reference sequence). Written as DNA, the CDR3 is TGTGCCAGCAGCGCGGGACAGCCGAACACTGAAGCTTTCTTT. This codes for CASSAGQPNTEAFF.